Listed below are T cell receptor beta chains from one sample, sequenced in a study of cytomegalovirus exposure and HLA in healthy donors. Profiling relied on immunoSEQ multiplex PCR, and the TCRdb table lists in-frame clones only, not all of them. The profile shows 100,000 to 120,000 clones, over 65% of them singletons. Sequenced: PBMCs. The receptors stem from a man aged 40-55 years in good health and CMV-seropositive. The conserved cysteine and the conserved F or W are not part of the CDR3 here. Clone size appears in some rows only: once, few, many, or a class for an expanded clone.

V	J	size	CDR3
TRBV5-4	TRBJ2-7	few	ASSLRTIPYEQY
TRBV30	TRBJ1-1	-	AWSRAGGTEAF
TRBV9	TRBJ2-3	-	ASSAGLAGGQTDTQY
TRBV10-1	TRBJ1-1	-	ASSQGTGARH
TRBV5-1	TRBJ2-7	-	ASSPGTGGWEQY
TRBV29-1	TRBJ2-3	-	SVRTGTATDTQY
TRBV5-4	TRBJ1-2	few	ASSKRTGANYGYT
TRBV6-5	TRBJ2-5	-	ASSYSRAGLGY
TRBV6-9	TRBJ1-2	-	ASSPQTGTGAYGYT
TRBV9	TRBJ1-1	-	ASSAQQGNTEAF
TRBV10-3	TRBJ1-3	-	AIAPAGSGNTIY
TRBV9	TRBJ2-1	-	ASSVGTSGSNEQF
TRBV6-9	TRBJ2-4	-	ARGRGFGKNIQY